The following is a T cell receptor (beta chain) sequence with its context. These data originate in a study of blood T cell repertoires in COVID-19. Overall study context: Both acute and convalescent COVID-19 samples were obtained from the United States, Italy and Spain. PBMCs, B-cell-depleted T cells, or T cells were the source of the cDNA or gDNA that made up the material.

The junction had 10 bases not matched to a gene; V was cut back by 2 bases and J by 5 bases. The CDR3 is 16 residues long. Germline CDR1 reads MNHEY; CDR2 reads SVGAGI. This table comes from immunoSEQ multiplex PCR, and its TCRdb copy is limited to in-frame clones, with some not included. The top ten hold approximately 15% of the sample, which has about 170,000 clones, roughly 84% seen once. Sequenced: peripheral blood. The receptor was derived from a woman aged 70 to 79 with COVID-19, enrolled during active disease. The chain uses TRBV6-5 and TRBJ1-1; TRBD1 aligns across 8 bases. The CDR3 nucleotides read TGTGCCAGCAGTTACCCTTCGAGGACAGGGAGAACTGAAGCTTTCTTT. Translating it yields CASSYPSRTGRTEAFF.